The 20 T cell receptor beta chains below were found in one sample sequenced in a study of T cell responses to AZD1222 COVID-19 vaccine. Method: immunoSEQ multiplex PCR; TCRdb's copy keeps in-frame clones and lacks some. Of about 140,000 clones listed, approximately 90% are singletons. This specimen was peripheral blood, taken 28 days after the second AZD1222 dose. All receptors come from an adult who received the AZD1222 COVID-19 vaccine.

This sequence joins TRBV27 and TRBJ1-2, with D perhaps TRBD1 (6 bases). With 1 base removed from V and 8 bases from J, the gap between germline ends came to 11 bases. Germline CDR1 and CDR2: MNHEY and SMNVEV (reference sequence). The CDR3 is 13 residues long. The CDR3 DNA is TGTGCCAGCAGTTTATTCGGGGGGGCGGGCTACACCTTC. Its protein product is CASSLFGGAGYTF.

This chain links TRBV19 with TRBJ2-3; D remains unclear. CDR3 length: 14 amino acids. The V and J ends lost 7 bases and 0 bases respectively, with 11 bases between them. Germline-derived CDR1 and CDR2 are LNHDA and SQIVND (reference sequence). CDR3 nucleotide sequence: TGTGCCAGTACGCGGAGCACTAGCACAGATACGCAGTATTTT. It translates to CASTRSTSTDTQYF.

The genes are TRBV6-5 and TRBJ1-1, with D unclear. The ends were cut back, 8 bases at V and 4 bases at J, with 17 bases in the middle. The V gene's germline CDR1 is MNHEY and CDR2 SVGAGI. The CDR3 is 14 amino acids. The CDR3 protein is CASRTNKGPTEAFF. CDR3 DNA sequence: TGTGCCAGCCGAACCAACAAAGGTCCCACTGAAGCTTTCTTT.

The genes are TRBV5-4 and TRBJ1-1, with D possibly matching TRBD1 (5 bases). V was shortened by 0 bases and J by 1 base, with 13 bases between the two germline ends. Looked up from germline, CDR1 is SGHNT and CDR2 is YYREEE (reference sequence). This CDR3 is built from 16 residues. This chain's CDR3 is CASSLDGGAQNTEAFF. The DNA of the CDR3 is TGTGCCAGCAGCTTGGATGGGGGAGCGCAGAACACTGAAGCTTTCTTT.

The chain links TRBV18 to TRBJ2-7, with 8 bases that match TRBD1. The CDR3 length is 15 residues. Germline-derived CDR1 and CDR2 are KGHSH and LQKENI. V dropped 2 bases and J dropped 2; count of bases not matched to a gene: 5. The CDR3 DNA is TGTGCCAGCTCACCAAGACAGGGGAACACCTACGAGCAGTACTTC. It translates to CASSPRQGNTYEQYF. Filled out from reference TRBV18 and TRBJ2-7, the complete variable domain reads NAGVMQNPRHLVRRRGQEARLRCSPMKGHSHVYWYRQLPEEGLKFMVYLQKENIIDESGMPKERFSAEFPKEGPSILRIQQVVRGDSAAYFCASSPRQGNTYEQYFGPGTRLTVT.

The rearrangement uses TRBV5-8 and TRBJ2-4; TRBD1 matches at 7 bases. Trimming removed 1 base from V and 3 bases from J; junction bases left unmatched: 4. The germline CDR1 and CDR2 sequences are SGHTS and YDEGEE. The CDR3 sequence is 15 residues long. CDR3 nucleotides: TGTGCCAGCAGCTTGAACGGACAGGACAAAAACATTCAGTACTTC. Protein: CASSLNGQDKNIQYF.

This clone was counted a single time. V and J are TRBV28 and TRBJ1-2; D is perhaps TRBD1 (5 bases). V lost 5 bases, J lost 2 bases, and 18 bases lay in between. This CDR3 is built from 16 residues. In germline, CDR1 is MDHEN, CDR2 SYDVKM. This chain's CDR3 is CASSPDFPGENYGYTF. The CDR3 DNA follows: TGTGCCAGCAGTCCAGATTTCCCGGGGGAAAACTATGGCTACACCTTC.

V gene TRBV27 combines with J gene TRBJ1-2; D gene uncertain. The CDR3 spans 12 residues. Looked up from germline, CDR1 is MNHEY and CDR2 is SMNVEV (reference sequence). Trimming removed 11 bases at V and 6 bases at J, with 16 bases between. The CDR3 region is CALLLKGHGYTF. For the CDR3, the DNA is TGTGCCCTCCTACTAAAGGGTCATGGCTACACCTTC.

V is TRBV6-5 and J is TRBJ2-7, with TRBD2 matching over 8 bases. V lost 5 bases, J lost 3 bases, and 9 bases stayed unmatched. CDR1 and CDR2 (germline): MNHEY, SVGAGI. This CDR3 spans 15 amino acids. The CDR3: CASSLSAGGRYEQYF. CDR3 bases: TGTGCCAGCAGTCTTTCTGCGGGGGGACGCTACGAGCAGTACTTC.

The rearrangement joins TRBV24-1 to TRBJ2-4; unclear D gene. The V end was cut by 3 bases, the J end by 13 bases, with 15 bases between. From germline, CDR1 is KGHDR and CDR2 SFDVKD. This CDR3 contains 13 residues. This CDR3 is CATSDEDLQPQYF. The CDR3 nucleotides are TGTGCCACCAGTGATGAGGACCTACAACCCCAGTACTTC.

J is TRBJ2-1 and V is TRBV28, with no clear D. Per germline, CDR1 MDHEN and CDR2 SYDVKM. V gave up 4 bases and J gave up 2 bases, with 12 bases separating them. The CDR3 has 15 amino acids. Written as DNA, the CDR3 is TGTGCCAGCAGTTCCGTAAGTTACCCCTACAATGAGCAGTTCTTC. Its translation is CASSSVSYPYNEQFF.

The table lists this clone with a few counts. Other DNA sequences in the same sample also yield this CDR3. V gene TRBV2 combines with J gene TRBJ1-5, with D perhaps matching TRBD1 (6 bases). The germline V gene has CDR1 SNHLY and CDR2 FYNNEI. This CDR3 has 13 amino acids. V was pared by 7 bases and J by 3 bases, with 10 bases between. The CDR3 DNA reads as TGTGCCAGCAAAAGGGACAACAATCAGCCCCAGCATTTT. It encodes CASKRDNNQPQHF.

This rearrangement joins TRBV28 to TRBJ2-1; 10 nucleotides match TRBD2. The CDR3 totals 12 residues. The germline CDR1 and CDR2 sequences are MDHEN and SYDVKM. The CDR3 DNA reads TGTGCTACCGGACTAGCGGTATCTGAGCAGTTCTTC. Protein sequence: CATGLAVSEQFF.

The rearrangement uses TRBV7-9 and TRBJ1-6; 7 bases match TRBD1. CDR3 length: 15 residues. J was trimmed by 0 bases and V by 10 bases; bases with no gene match: 6. The V gene's germline CDR1 is SEHNR and CDR2 FQNEAQ (reference sequence). The CDR3 sequence: CATETGSSYNSPLHF. The CDR3 DNA is TGTGCCACCGAGACAGGGAGCTCCTATAATTCACCCCTCCACTTT.

The chain recombines TRBV2 with TRBJ2-2; D call uncertain. Germline CDR1 and CDR2: SNHLY and FYNNEI. The CDR3 has 16 residues. Trimming removed 10 bases from V and 0 bases from J, with 18 bases in between. The CDR3: CATDLGGITNTGELFF. CDR3 nucleotides: TGTGCCACTGATCTGGGTGGTATAACGAACACCGGGGAGCTGTTTTTT.

The chain is built from TRBV11-2 and TRBJ1-6, with a possible D match to TRBD1 (6 bases). V was clipped by 3 bases and J by 10 bases, with 7 bases between them. Germline V gene lookup returns CDR1 SGHAT and CDR2 FQNNGV. The CDR3 is made up of 12 amino acids. Here the CDR3 DNA reads TGTGCCAGCAGCTTTGGGGGCTCACCCCTCCACTTT. Encoded protein: CASSFGGSPLHF.

This chain uses TRBV5-1 with TRBJ2-5; TRBD1 matches at 7 bases. V dropped 3 bases and J dropped 5; count of bases not matched to a gene: 7. The CDR3 sequence is 14 residues long. CDR1 and CDR2 from the germline V gene are SGHRS and YFSETQ. The CDR3 coding sequence is TGCGCCAGCAGCTCACCCAGGGGGTCGGAGACCCAGTACTTC. Its translation: CASSSPRGSETQYF.

The rearrangement joins TRBV14 to TRBJ1-1; D uncertain. From germline, CDR1 is SGHDN and CDR2 FVKESK. The CDR3 consists of 13 residues. The V gene lost 1 base and the J gene lost 11 bases, with 14 bases spanning the gap. The CDR3 bases are TGTGCCAGCAGCCAAGGGGATGGTAGGGAGGCTTTCTTT. Translation gives CASSQGDGREAFF.

This chain connects TRBV19 to TRBJ2-3; the D gene is possibly TRBD1 (5 bases). V was trimmed by 5 bases and J by 5 bases, leaving 14 bases between them. CDR1 and CDR2 from the germline V gene are LNHDA and SQIVND (reference sequence). The CDR3 covers 14 residues. CDR3 sequence: CASSRTGVGDTQYF. The CDR3 coding sequence is TGTGCCAGTAGTCGAACAGGAGTTGGAGATACGCAGTATTTT.

The J gene is TRBJ1-5, the V gene TRBV9; D is ambiguous. The CDR3 contains 12 residues. With 0 bases removed from V and 5 bases from J, the gap between germline ends came to 3 bases. Germline assignment: CDR1 SGDLS and CDR2 YYNGEE. This chain's CDR3 is CASSVDDQPQHF. Written as DNA, the CDR3 is TGTGCCAGCAGCGTAGATGATCAGCCCCAGCATTTT.